A single sample gave rise to the 7 T cell receptor beta chains below, sequenced in a study of blood T cell repertoires in COVID-19. Data came from immunoSEQ multiplex PCR; TCRdb stores just in-frame clones and leaves some out. The sample has about 400,000 clones; nearly 90% are singletons. Input material: PBMCs or T cells enriched from blood (not recorded which). The receptors were sampled from a woman aged 25 to 39 who had recovered from COVID-19.

V is TRBV27 and J is TRBJ1-1; possibly TRBD1 for D (5 bases). The germline V gene has CDR1 MNHEY and CDR2 SMNVEV (reference sequence). V lost 2 bases to trimming and J lost 4 bases, with 8 bases between them. This CDR3 has 13 amino acids. The CDR3 region has the DNA TGTGCCAGCAGTTTAGGGGGGACCACTGAAGCTTTCTTT. Protein: CASSLGGTTEAFF.

The V call is TRBV6-6, the J call TRBJ2-5; D perhaps matches TRBD1 (6 bases). The CDR3 length is 16 residues. Trimming stripped 2 bases from V and 2 bases from J, with 15 bases between. CDR1 is MNHNY, CDR2 SVGAGI, per germline (reference sequence). As DNA, the CDR3 is TGTGCCAGCAGTTACCCCCCCCCTGGACAGCAAGAGACCCAGTACTTC. Translated, it gives CASSYPPPGQQETQYF.

This sequence joins TRBV7-2 and TRBJ1-2; 9 bases align to TRBD1. Germline V gene sequence: CDR1 SGHTA, CDR2 FQGNSA. CDR3 length: 14 amino acids. V shed 6 bases, J shed 4 bases, and the junction held 6 bases outside the gene matches. The CDR3 DNA reads as TGTGCCAGCAGGGGACAGGGATCCCTCTATGGCTACACCTTC. It specifies CASRGQGSLYGYTF.

V and J are TRBV7-9 and TRBJ2-5; 14 bases are a match to TRBD2. Germline V lookup: CDR1 SEHNR, CDR2 FQNEAQ (reference sequence). This CDR3 comprises 16 residues. The J segment lost 5 bases and the V segment lost 4 bases, leaving 6 bases of the junction unmatched. CDR3 sequence reads: CASSSGLAGGDETQYF. Here the CDR3 DNA reads TGTGCCAGCAGCTCTGGACTAGCGGGGGGAGATGAGACCCAGTACTTC.

The rearrangement links TRBV9 to TRBJ1-2; D is perhaps TRBD1 (6 bases). The germline V and J ends were trimmed by 4 bases and 6 bases, with 13 bases remaining between them. The CDR3 sequence is 13 residues long. CDR1 is SGDLS and CDR2 is YYNGEE in the germline V gene. The CDR3, as DNA: TGTGCCAGCAGCCCCTCGGACAGTCATGGCTACACCTTC. Amino acid sequence: CASSPSDSHGYTF. The full variable domain, completed using reference TRBV9 and TRBJ1-2, is DSGVTQTPKHLITATGQRVTLRCSPRSGDLSVYWYQQSLDQGLQFLIQYYNGEERAKGNILERFSAQQFPDLHSELNLSSLELGDSALYFCASSPSDSHGYTFGSGTRLTVV.

V usage is TRBV5-6 and J usage is TRBJ2-3; 9 bases agree with TRBD1. The CDR3 runs to 15 residues. After removal of 9 bases from V and 4 bases from J, the junction contained 12 bases not matched to a gene. Germline V gives CDR1 SGHDT, CDR2 YYEEEE. CDR3 in DNA: TGTGCCACCTCACAGGGGGCTTTTGGCGCAGATACGCAGTATTTT. Translation gives CATSQGAFGADTQYF.

This chain links TRBV6-6 with TRBJ2-7; TRBD1 matches at 8 bases. The CDR3 sequence is 14 residues long. V lost 2 bases and J lost 6; bases outside the gene matches: 6. CDR1 is MNHNY and CDR2 is SVGAGI in the germline V gene (reference sequence). DNA for the CDR3: TGTGCCAGCAGTTACACGGACAGGGTCGGCGAGCAGTACTTC. It is translated as CASSYTDRVGEQYF.